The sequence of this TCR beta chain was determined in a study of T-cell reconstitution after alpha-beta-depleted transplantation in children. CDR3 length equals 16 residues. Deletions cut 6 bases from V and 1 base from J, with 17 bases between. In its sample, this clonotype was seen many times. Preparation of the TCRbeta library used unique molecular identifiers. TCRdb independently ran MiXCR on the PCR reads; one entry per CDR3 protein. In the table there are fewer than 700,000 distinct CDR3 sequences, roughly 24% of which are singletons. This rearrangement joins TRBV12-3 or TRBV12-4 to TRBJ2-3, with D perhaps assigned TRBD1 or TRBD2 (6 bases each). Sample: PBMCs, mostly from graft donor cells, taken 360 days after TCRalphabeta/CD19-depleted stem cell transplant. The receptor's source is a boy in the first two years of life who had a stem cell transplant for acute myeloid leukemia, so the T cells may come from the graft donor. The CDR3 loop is CASSPIGGWGTDTQYF. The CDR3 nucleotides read TGTGCCAGCAGCCCCATAGGGGGGTGGGGCACAGATACGCAGTATTTT.